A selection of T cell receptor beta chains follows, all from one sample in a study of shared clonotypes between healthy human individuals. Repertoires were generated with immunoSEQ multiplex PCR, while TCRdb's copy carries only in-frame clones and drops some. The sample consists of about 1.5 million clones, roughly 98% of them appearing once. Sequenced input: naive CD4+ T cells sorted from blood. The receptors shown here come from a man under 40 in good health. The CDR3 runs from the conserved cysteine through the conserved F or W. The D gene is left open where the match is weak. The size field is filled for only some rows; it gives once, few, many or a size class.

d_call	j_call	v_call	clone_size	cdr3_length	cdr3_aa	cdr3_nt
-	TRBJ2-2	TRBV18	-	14	CASSPRQDTGELFF	TGTGCCAGCTCACCGCGACAGGACACCGGGGAGCTGTTTTTT
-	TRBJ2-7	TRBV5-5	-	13	CASSLVRVDEQYF	TGTGCCAGCAGCTTGGTCAGGGTGGACGAGCAGTACTTC
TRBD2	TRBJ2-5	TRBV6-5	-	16	CASSYFGTSGRETQYF	TGTGCCAGCAGTTACTTTGGGACTAGCGGGAGGGAGACCCAGTACTTC
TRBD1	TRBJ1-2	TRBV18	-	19	CASSPLFVPGQALGYGYTF	TGTGCCAGCTCACCACTGTTTGTCCCGGGACAGGCGCTCGGCTATGGCTACACCTTC
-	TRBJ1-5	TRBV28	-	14	CASSRDTPNQPQHF	TGTGCCAGCAGCCGGGACACACCGAATCAGCCCCAGCATTTT
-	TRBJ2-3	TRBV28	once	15	CASSFGTSGTDTQYF	TGTGCCAGCAGTTTTGGGACGTCGGGCACAGATACGCAGTATTTT
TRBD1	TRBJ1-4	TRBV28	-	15	CASSPGQVGNEKLFF	TGTGCCAGCAGTCCGGGACAGGTTGGCAATGAAAAACTGTTTTTT
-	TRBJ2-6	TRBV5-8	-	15	CASSLIGTGANVLTF	TGTGCCAGCAGCTTAATAGGGACTGGGGCCAACGTCCTGACTTTC
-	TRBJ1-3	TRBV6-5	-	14	CASSPDKKGNTIYF	TGTGCCAGCAGTCCCGACAAGAAGGGAAACACCATATATTTT
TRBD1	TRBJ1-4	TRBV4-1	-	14	CASRQTGRDEKLFF	TGCGCCAGCAGGCAGACAGGGAGAGATGAAAAACTGTTTTTT
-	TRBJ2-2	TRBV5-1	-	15	CASSLAGAGPGELFF	TGCGCCAGCAGCTTGGCCGGCGCGGGGCCCGGGGAGCTGTTTTTT
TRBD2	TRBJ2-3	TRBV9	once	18	CASSAILAGWGSTDTQYF	TGTGCCAGCAGCGCCATTCTAGCGGGGTGGGGGAGCACAGATACGCAGTATTTT
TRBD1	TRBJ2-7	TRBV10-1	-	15	CASSHPGQGANEQYF	TGCGCCAGCAGCCACCCGGGACAGGGGGCCAACGAGCAGTACTTC
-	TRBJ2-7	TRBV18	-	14	CASSPILANYEQYF	TGTGCCAGCTCACCGATTTTGGCTAACTACGAGCAGTACTTC
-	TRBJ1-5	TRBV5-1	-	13	CASSPDSNQPQHF	TGCGCCAGCAGCCCCGATAGCAATCAGCCCCAGCATTTT
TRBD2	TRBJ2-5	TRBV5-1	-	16	CASSLVTSGRAGTQYF	TGCGCCAGCAGCTTGGTGACTAGCGGGAGGGCCGGCACCCAGTACTTC